Following are 30 T cell receptor beta chains from one sample sequenced in a study of shared clonotypes between healthy human individuals. Naive CD8 cells lacked CD45RO, underwent positive selection for CCR7 and left out terminally differentiated effector memory CD45RA+ cells. Sequencing used immunoSEQ multiplex PCR; TCRdb keeps in-frame clones, though not all of them. The repertoire holds about 2,200,000 clones, with 93% as singletons. Sequencing input: naive CD8+ T cells from PBMCs. The source of these receptors is a man between 18 and 35 years old in good health. Some clones in this sample may be carry-over from other donors' samples.

A word on this clone: The sample has other DNA sequences that encode this CDR3 too. This sequence joins TRBV29-1 and TRBJ2-7; the match to TRBD1 covers 11 bases. CDR1 and CDR2 from the germline V gene are SQVTM and ANQGSEA. Trimming at V came to 7 bases and at J to 3 bases, leaving 2 bases not matched to a gene. The CDR3 loop spans 12 amino acids. This CDR3 reads CSAGTGGYEQYF. The CDR3 nucleotides read TGCAGCGCCGGGACAGGGGGCTACGAGCAGTACTTC.

This chain links TRBV27 with TRBJ2-1; TRBD2 matches at 12 bases. J was trimmed by 2 bases and V by 8 bases; bases with no gene match: 1. Germline assignment: CDR1 MNHEY and CDR2 SMNVEV (reference sequence). The CDR3 consists of 14 residues. The CDR3 loop is CASASGRAYNEQFF. The CDR3 DNA follows: TGTGCCAGCGCTAGCGGGAGGGCCTACAATGAGCAGTTCTTC.

The chain recombines TRBV7-8 with TRBJ2-7; the D gene is possibly TRBD2 (5 bases). The CDR3 has 13 amino acids. Per the germline V gene, CDR1 is SGHVS and CDR2 is FQNEAQ. The V end lost 2 bases, the J end lost 2 bases, and 7 bases lay between the germline ends. The chain's CDR3 is CASSLRETYEQYF. The CDR3 bases are TGTGCCAGCAGCTTAAGGGAGACCTACGAGCAGTACTTC.

The chain has TRBV15 and TRBJ1-5, with D unresolved. Germline V lookup: CDR1 LNHNV, CDR2 YYDKDF (reference sequence). This CDR3 has 15 residues. V dropped 5 bases and J dropped 0 bases, with 11 bases sitting between them. This CDR3 is CATSSDFYSNQPQHF. Here the CDR3 DNA reads TGTGCCACCAGCTCAGATTTTTATAGCAATCAGCCCCAGCATTTT.

This chain connects TRBV28 to TRBJ2-7; 8 bases map to TRBD2. Trimming at V came to 6 bases and at J to 7 bases, leaving 14 bases not matched to a gene. The CDR3 has 15 residues. Germline V lookup: CDR1 MDHEN, CDR2 SYDVKM. DNA for the CDR3: TGTGCCAGCAGACCTACTAGCGGCACGGGAGGGGAGCAGTACTTC. Translating it yields CASRPTSGTGGEQYF. Full variable domain (outside the CDR3, taken from reference TRBV28 and TRBJ2-7): DVKVTQSSRYLVKRTGEKVFLECVQDMDHENMFWYRQDPGLGLRLIYFSYDVKMKEKGDIPEGYSVSREKKERFSLILESASTNQTSMYLCASRPTSGTGGEQYFGPGTRLTVT.

The chain couples TRBV7-2 to TRBJ2-7; no definite D call. The CDR3 spans 13 residues. V dropped 3 bases and J dropped 3 bases, with 9 bases sitting between them. Looked up from germline, CDR1 is SGHTA and CDR2 is FQGNSA. CDR3 sequence: CASSFAENYEQYF. CDR3 coding DNA: TGTGCCAGCAGCTTCGCGGAGAACTACGAGCAGTACTTC.

The gene calls are TRBV9 and TRBJ2-7; no clear D. CDR1 is SGDLS, CDR2 YYNGEE, per germline. The CDR3 is 15 residues long. The germline V and J ends were trimmed by 0 bases and 2 bases, with 12 bases remaining between them. The CDR3 DNA is TGTGCCAGCAGCGTAGGGGCCGCCGAGACCTACGAGCAGTACTTC. It translates to CASSVGAAETYEQYF.

The genes are TRBV10-3 and TRBJ2-5; a weak D match, TRBD2 (5 bases). Trimming took off 0 bases at V and 5 bases at J, with 13 bases between the two ends. CDR1 is ENHRY and CDR2 is SYGVKD in the germline V gene. CDR3 length: 15 residues. The CDR3 coding sequence is TGTGCCATCAGTGAGTCTATGGCGGGCGGGGAGACCCAGTACTTC. This translates into CAISESMAGGETQYF.

As regards this clone: A read error may account for a junction end that differs from germline. This chain connects TRBV18 to TRBJ1-2, with 9 positions matching TRBD1. The CDR3 consists of 15 residues. Germline V gene lookup returns CDR1 KGHSH and CDR2 LQKENI. CDR3 DNA: TGTGCCAGCTCACCTACTGGGACAGGGAACCCGCTAGTATTTTTC. Translating it yields CASSPTGTGNPLVFF.

The CDR3 DNA reads as TGTGCCAGCAGCCAAGAAGGCCAGGAGACTGTGATGGATGAGCAGTTCTTC. It yields the protein CASSQEGQETVMDEQFF. J is TRBJ2-1 and V is TRBV4-2; no definite D call. V was cut by 0 bases and J by 8 bases, with 20 bases left in between. The germline CDR1 and CDR2 sequences are LGHNA and YNFKEQ. The length of the CDR3 is 17 residues.

The chain recombines TRBV4-1 with TRBJ2-2, with D perhaps given as TRBD1 or TRBD2 (5 bases each). The germline CDR1 and CDR2 sequences are MGHRA and YSYEKL. V lost 0 bases and J lost 5, with 10 bases in between. This CDR3 is built from 15 residues. CDR3 sequence: CASSQELGPTGELFF. Here the CDR3 DNA reads TGCGCCAGCAGCCAAGAACTGGGACCGACCGGGGAGCTGTTTTTT.

The V and J genes are TRBV19 and TRBJ1-2; 9 bases are shared with TRBD1. The CDR3 contains 15 residues. With V trimmed by 4 bases and J by 2 bases, 5 bases remained unmatched. Germline V gene lookup returns CDR1 LNHDA and CDR2 SQIVND (reference sequence). The CDR3: CASSTFGTGNYGYTF. In DNA, the CDR3 is TGTGCCAGTAGTACCTTTGGGACAGGGAACTATGGCTACACCTTC.

CDR3: CASSDRVHSNQPQHF. The CDR3 DNA reads as TGTGCCAGCAGTGACCGGGTCCATAGCAATCAGCCCCAGCATTTT. This rearrangement joins TRBV6-1 to TRBJ1-5; D not certain. This CDR3 comprises 15 residues. From germline, CDR1 is MNHNS and CDR2 SASEGT. Trimming removed 3 bases from V and 0 bases from J, with 9 bases in between.

The J gene is TRBJ2-3, the V gene TRBV15, with D unclear. V lost 3 bases, J lost 10 bases, and 11 bases lay in between. The germline V gene encodes CDR1 LNHNV and CDR2 YYDKDF (reference sequence). This CDR3 has 12 amino acids. The chain's CDR3 is CATSSRSKAQYF. The CDR3 coding sequence is TGTGCCACCAGCAGCAGAAGCAAAGCGCAGTATTTT.

The J gene is TRBJ2-3, the V gene TRBV28, with 13 positions matching TRBD2. Germline V gives CDR1 MDHEN, CDR2 SYDVKM. CDR3 length equals 17 residues. Trimming at V came to 5 bases and at J to 2 bases, leaving 7 bases not matched to a gene. The CDR3 region is CASSLRLAGGSTDTQYF. The CDR3 DNA reads TGTGCCAGCAGTCTCCGACTAGCGGGAGGCTCCACAGATACGCAGTATTTT.

The V gene is TRBV7-9, the J gene TRBJ2-1; 15 bases are a match to TRBD2. Trimming cost V 3 bases and J 0 bases; bases outside gene matches: 6. This CDR3 spans 19 amino acids. CDR1 and CDR2 (germline): SEHNR, FQNEAQ (reference sequence). CDR3 region: CASSFQGTSGRSSYNEQFF. The CDR3, as DNA: TGTGCCAGCAGCTTCCAGGGGACTAGCGGGAGGAGCTCCTACAATGAGCAGTTCTTC.

The chain couples TRBV15 to TRBJ2-3; 10 nucleotides agree with TRBD1. This CDR3 is built from 15 residues. Germline CDR1 is LNHNV and CDR2 is YYDKDF (reference sequence). Unmatched junction bases numbered 4, after V lost 7 bases and J lost 0 bases. CDR3 bases: TGTGCCACCACCCGGGACAGGGGCAGCACAGATACGCAGTATTTT. Its translation is CATTRDRGSTDTQYF.

On this clone: The same CDR3 is also encoded by other DNA sequences in this sample. V and J are TRBV29-1 and TRBJ2-7; possibly TRBD1 for D (5 bases). In germline, CDR1 is SQVTM, CDR2 ANQGSEA. The CDR3 has 14 residues. The ends were cut back, 0 bases at V and 2 bases at J, with 11 bases in the middle. Here the CDR3 reads CSVEDRQGAYEQYF. CDR3 nucleotide sequence: TGCAGCGTTGAAGATCGGCAGGGCGCCTACGAGCAGTACTTC.

The sample holds one count of this clone. The chain is built from TRBV6-1 and TRBJ2-7; 7 bases are a match to TRBD2. The length of the CDR3 is 16 residues. The V gene end was trimmed by 0 bases and the J gene end by 5 bases; junction bases not matched to a gene: 10. Germline CDR1 reads MNHNS; CDR2 reads SASEGT. The CDR3 region has the DNA TGTGCCAGCAGTGAAGCGGTGGGCGGGAGCTTCAACGAGCAGTACTTC. Translation gives CASSEAVGGSFNEQYF.

Note on this clone: This same CDR3 is encoded by further DNA sequences in the sample. V and J are TRBV28 and TRBJ2-7, with D possibly TRBD2 on 5 matching bases. Trimming pared 3 bases from V and 4 bases from J, leaving 7 bases between. Germline V gene data show CDR1 as MDHEN and CDR2 as SYDVKM. The CDR3 runs 12 residues. The CDR3 loop reads CASSLDFYEQYF. DNA for the CDR3: TGTGCCAGCAGTTTGGACTTTTACGAGCAGTACTTC.

V gene TRBV29-1 combines with J gene TRBJ2-5; 7 bases are shared with TRBD1. The V gene end was trimmed by 2 bases and the J gene end by 0 bases; junction bases not matched to a gene: 3. The CDR3 is made up of 14 amino acids. Germline V CDR1 and CDR2: SQVTM, ANQGSEA. CDR3: CSVEPDRNQETQYF. CDR3 bases: TGCAGCGTTGAACCGGACAGGAACCAAGAGACCCAGTACTTC.

As to this clone: One junction end disagrees with the germline gene, perhaps due to a read error. This CDR3 reads CASSMGLAGVYNEQLF. CDR3 nucleotides: TGTGCCAGCAGCATGGGACTAGCGGGGGTATACAATGAGCAGCTCTTC. V gene TRBV5-4 combines with J gene TRBJ2-1; 14 nucleotides line up with TRBD2. Germline assignment: CDR1 SGHNT and CDR2 YYREEE (reference sequence). The CDR3 is 16 amino acids. Drawing the rest from reference TRBV5-4 and TRBJ2-1, the complete variable domain is ETGVTQSPTHLIKTRGQQVTLRCSSQSGHNTVSWYQQALGQGPQFIFQYYREEENGRGNFPPRFSGLQFPNYSSELNVNALELDDSALYLCASSMGLAGVYNEQLFGPGTRLTVL.

The chain couples TRBV25-1 to TRBJ2-5, with D tentatively TRBD1 (6 bases). The length of the CDR3 is 16 residues. With 3 bases removed from V and 6 bases from J, the gap between germline ends came to 20 bases. Germline CDR1 and CDR2: MGHDK and SYGVNS. CDR3 sequence reads: CASSEGATVGVKTQYF. Written as DNA, the CDR3 is TGTGCCAGCAGTGAGGGGGCCACCGTGGGGGTGAAGACCCAGTACTTC.

V is TRBV6-4 and J is TRBJ2-3; 11 nucleotides match TRBD2. The junction had 5 bases not matched to a gene; V was cut back by 5 bases and J by 4 bases. CDR3 length: 15 amino acids. CDR1 and CDR2 from the germline V gene are MRHNA and SNTAGT. The CDR3 protein is CASSRSGRGADTQYF. Here the CDR3 DNA reads TGTGCCAGCAGTCGTAGCGGGAGGGGGGCAGATACGCAGTATTTT.

A note on this clone: Other DNA sequences within the sample encode an identical CDR3. The chain is built from TRBV28 and TRBJ2-7; the D gene is possibly TRBD1 (5 bases). Germline CDR1 is MDHEN and CDR2 is SYDVKM. The CDR3 loop spans 13 amino acids. V lost 5 bases, J lost 0 bases, and 8 bases lay in between. The CDR3 loop is CASSPRDSYEQYF. CDR3 sequence (DNA): TGTGCCAGCAGTCCCAGGGACTCCTACGAGCAGTACTTC.

This clone has more than one count but fewer than ten. V usage is TRBV7-6 and J usage is TRBJ1-1; D call uncertain. V lost 5 bases and J 4 bases, leaving 8 bases between the germline ends. Germline V gene sequence: CDR1 SGHVS, CDR2 FNYEAQ. The CDR3 loop spans 12 amino acids. CDR3: CASSPSTTEAFF. CDR3 in DNA: TGTGCCAGCAGCCCTAGCACCACTGAAGCTTTCTTT.

As for this clone: Other DNA sequences from this sample encode an identical CDR3 as well. The rearrangement links TRBV27 to TRBJ2-7; D possibly matches TRBD1 or TRBD2 (5 bases each). There are 13 residues in the CDR3. Looked up from germline, CDR1 is MNHEY and CDR2 is SMNVEV (reference sequence). V lost 6 bases and J 0 bases, leaving 9 bases between the germline ends. CDR3 DNA sequence: TGTGCCAGCAGCGTTGGGACCTCCTACGAGCAGTACTTC. The encoded protein is CASSVGTSYEQYF.

The chain has TRBV18 and TRBJ2-7; D may be TRBD1 (7 bases). Germline assignment: CDR1 KGHSH and CDR2 LQKENI. With 4 bases removed from V and 7 bases from J, the gap between germline ends came to 14 bases. CDR3 size: 13 residues. The CDR3 sequence is CASSHEGAGEQYF. As DNA, the CDR3 is TGTGCCAGCTCACACGAGGGGGCGGGGGAGCAGTACTTC.

This chain links TRBV7-9 with TRBJ1-3, with D hard to call. V shed 5 bases and J shed 0 bases, with 11 bases lying between them. CDR3 length: 15 residues. Germline assignment: CDR1 SEHNR and CDR2 FQNEAQ (reference sequence). The CDR3 sequence is CASSPITHSGNTIYF. DNA for the CDR3: TGTGCCAGCAGCCCGATTACCCACTCTGGAAACACCATATATTTT.

The chain combines TRBV25-1 with TRBJ2-7; a weak D match, TRBD1 (6 bases). Germline loops: CDR1 MGHDK, CDR2 SYGVNS. V was trimmed by 2 bases and J by 5 bases, leaving 10 bases between them. The CDR3 is 13 residues long. The CDR3 coding sequence is TGTGCCAGCAGTGAAGCTCCAGGGGACGAGCAGTACTTC. It translates to CASSEAPGDEQYF.